The 29 T cell receptor beta chains presented below share a single source sample, sequenced in a study of OX40 agonist ivuxolimab in advanced cancers. Measured with immunoSEQ multiplex PCR; TCRdb has only the in-frame clones, and not every one. The sample holds tens of thousands of clones, about nine tenths seen once. The starting material was CD4+ or CD8+ T cells sorted from blood, obtained in a trial of the OX40 agonist ivuxolimab. These receptor sequences come from an adult with an advanced solid tumor such as melanoma, head and neck, liver or kidney cancer.

This clone was seen only a few times. The rearrangement joins TRBV4-1 to TRBJ1-1; weak D call: TRBD1 (5 bases). Looked up from germline, CDR1 is MGHRA and CDR2 is YSYEKL. The V end was cut by 0 bases, the J end by 7 bases, with 12 bases between. The CDR3 is 14 residues long. This chain's CDR3 is CASSQESGDLEAFF. As DNA, the CDR3 is TGCGCCAGCAGCCAAGAATCGGGGGACCTTGAAGCTTTCTTT.

This CDR3 is CASSHLGPPRPFF. CDR3 in DNA: TGTGCCAGCAGCCATCTAGGGCCTCCACGACCGTTCTTC. The chain is built from TRBV7-9 and TRBJ2-1, with D uncertain. CDR1 SEHNR and CDR2 FQNEAQ come from the germline V gene (reference sequence). V was trimmed by 5 bases and J by 15 bases, leaving 20 bases between them. The CDR3 is 13 residues long.

V usage is TRBV19 and J usage is TRBJ2-7, with 7 positions matching TRBD1. This CDR3 is built from 15 residues. CDR1 and CDR2 (germline): LNHDA, SQIVND (reference sequence). Trimming took 3 bases from V and 0 from J; bases not matched to a gene: 5. The CDR3 here is CASSMGTVPSYEQYF. The CDR3 bases are TGTGCCAGTAGTATGGGGACAGTCCCCTCCTACGAGCAGTACTTC.

V and J are TRBV11-2 and TRBJ2-7; 10 positions match TRBD2. Per germline, CDR1 SGHAT and CDR2 FQNNGV. The CDR3 contains 16 residues. V shed 1 base and J 4 bases; nucleotides not matched to a gene: 7. In DNA form, the CDR3 reads TGTGCCAGCAGCTTAGGCCCAGCGGGAGGGGGGTACGAGCAGTACTTC. This gives the protein CASSLGPAGGGYEQYF.

This chain links TRBV7-2 with TRBJ1-4; the D is unclear. V was clipped by 2 bases and J by 8 bases, with 9 bases between them. Germline V gene lookup returns CDR1 SGHTA and CDR2 FQGNSA. The CDR3 has 13 amino acids. The chain's CDR3 is CASSLPREEKLFF. In DNA form, the CDR3 reads TGTGCCAGCAGCTTACCCCGGGAGGAAAAACTGTTTTTT. Combining the CDR3 with reference TRBV7-2 and TRBJ1-4 gives the whole variable domain GAGVSQSPSNKVTEKGKDVELRCDPISGHTALYWYRQSLGQGLEFLIYFQGNSAPDKSGLPSDRFSAERTGGSVSTLTIQRTQQEDSAVYLCASSLPREEKLFFGSGTQLSVL.

The chain combines TRBV27 with TRBJ2-7; TRBD1 aligns across 7 bases. CDR1 is MNHEY, CDR2 SMNVEV, per germline (reference sequence). This CDR3 has 15 amino acids. The V gene end was trimmed by 0 bases and the J gene end by 0 bases; junction bases not matched to a gene: 2. CDR3 bases: TGTGCCAGCAGTTTATCGGGACAGCCCTCCTACGAGCAGTACTTC. This translates into CASSLSGQPSYEQYF.

The chain combines TRBV16 with TRBJ2-1; 13 bases line up with TRBD2. Trimming took 2 bases from V and 8 from J; bases not matched to a gene: 9. The CDR3 contains 17 residues. In germline, CDR1 is KGHSY, CDR2 FQNENV. The CDR3 DNA follows: TGTGCCAGCAGCCAAATACTAGCGGGAGGGCCTCTCGATGAGCAGTTCTTC. Its translation is CASSQILAGGPLDEQFF.

The genes are TRBV4-1 and TRBJ2-7; perhaps D is TRBD1 or TRBD2 (7 bases each). V was pared by 6 bases and J by 0 bases, with 18 bases between. The CDR3 length is 16 residues. Germline values: CDR1 MGHRA, CDR2 YSYEKL. CDR3 region: CASRQVSGGDSYEQYF. The CDR3 DNA reads as TGCGCCAGCAGGCAGGTGTCAGGGGGGGACTCCTACGAGCAGTACTTC.

This chain connects TRBV6-1 to TRBJ2-5; 9 bases are a match to TRBD2. The CDR3 is 16 amino acids. Germline V CDR1 and CDR2: MNHNS, SASEGT. The V gene end was trimmed by 2 bases and the J gene end by 2 bases; junction bases not matched to a gene: 6. As DNA, the CDR3 is TGTGCCAGCAGTGAATTCAGACTAGCGGAGCAAGAGACCCAGTACTTC. Amino acid sequence: CASSEFRLAEQETQYF.

The chain employs TRBV6-5 and TRBJ1-2, with a weak D call TRBD1 (5 bases). The germline CDR1 and CDR2 sequences are MNHEY and SVGAGI. This CDR3 spans 14 amino acids. Trimming removed 2 bases from V and 4 bases from J, with 11 bases in between. DNA of the CDR3: TGTGCCAGCAGTTACCCGGACACCCCCTATGGCTACACCTTC. Translating gives CASSYPDTPYGYTF.

V is TRBV4-3 and J is TRBJ2-7, with TRBD2 as a possible D gene (6 bases). Per the germline V gene, CDR1 is LGHNA and CDR2 is YSLEER. Between the trimmed V and J ends, which lost 4 bases and 9 bases, there was a span of 22 bases. CDR3 length: 15 amino acids. The chain's CDR3 is CASSPNPGGSGRQYF. For the CDR3, the DNA is TGCGCCAGCAGCCCCAACCCTGGTGGTAGCGGAAGGCAGTACTTC.

A single count supports this clone. The chain recombines TRBV7-9 with TRBJ2-7, with unresolved D. Germline CDR1 and CDR2: SEHNR and FQNEAQ (reference sequence). This CDR3 is 13 amino acids long. The V end lost 2 bases, the J end lost 3 bases, and 8 bases lay between the germline ends. The DNA for the CDR3 is TGTGCCAGCAGCTTATCGACGAGCTACGAGCAGTACTTC. Translation gives CASSLSTSYEQYF.

The V and J genes are TRBV7-8 and TRBJ2-7; the D is unclear. V lost 5 bases to trimming and J lost 2 bases, with 10 bases between them. In germline, CDR1 is SGHVS, CDR2 FQNEAQ. The CDR3 consists of 13 residues. The CDR3 sequence: CASSPSITYEQYF. Here the CDR3 DNA reads TGTGCCAGCAGCCCAAGCATTACCTACGAGCAGTACTTC.

The V and J genes are TRBV28 and TRBJ2-2, with 7 bases lining up with TRBD2. The CDR3 contains 15 residues. J gave up 1 base and V 3 bases, and 2 bases lay outside the gene matches. Looked up from germline, CDR1 is MDHEN and CDR2 is SYDVKM. Here the CDR3 DNA reads TGTGCCAGCAGTTTTGGACTAGAGAACACCGGGGAGCTGTTTTTT. Residues: CASSFGLENTGELFF.

The chain has TRBV13 and TRBJ1-3; D is ambiguous. The CDR3 runs 15 residues. Between the trimmed V and J ends, which lost 0 bases and 0 bases, there was a span of 6 bases. From germline, CDR1 is PRHDT and CDR2 FYEKMQ (reference sequence). CDR3 in DNA: TGTGCCAGCAGCTTAGGCCTAAGCTCTGGAAACACCATATATTTT. Translation gives CASSLGLSSGNTIYF.

The chain combines TRBV28 with TRBJ2-7; D is possibly TRBD2 (6 bases). CDR3 length: 14 amino acids. Germline V gene data show CDR1 as MDHEN and CDR2 as SYDVKM. With 8 bases removed from V and 1 base from J, the gap between germline ends came to 15 bases. Here the CDR3 reads CASSPGLGSYEQYF. Here the CDR3 DNA reads TGTGCCAGCTCCCCGGGACTGGGATCCTACGAGCAGTACTTC. Based on the CDR3 plus reference TRBV28 and TRBJ2-7, the full variable domain is DVKVTQSSRYLVKRTGEKVFLECVQDMDHENMFWYRQDPGLGLRLIYFSYDVKMKEKGDIPEGYSVSREKKERFSLILESASTNQTSMYLCASSPGLGSYEQYFGPGTRLTVT.

CDR3 DNA: TGTGCCAGCAGCATTACTAGCGGGAGCTCCTACAATGAGCAGTTCTTC. Translated, it gives CASSITSGSSYNEQFF. The chain links TRBV11-3 to TRBJ2-1; 11 bases map to TRBD2. Germline trimming cut 5 bases from V and 0 bases from J; bases unmatched to any gene: 3. The CDR3 has 16 amino acids. Per the germline V gene, CDR1 is SGHNT and CDR2 is YENEEA.

V gene TRBV5-1 combines with J gene TRBJ2-2, with TRBD2 identical over 8 bases. This CDR3 is 14 amino acids long. Germline loops: CDR1 SGHRS, CDR2 YFSETQ. With V trimmed by 2 bases and J by 6 bases, 3 bases remained unmatched. In DNA form, the CDR3 reads TGCGCCAGCAGCTTAGCGGGAGTTGCCGGGGAGCTGTTTTTT. Amino acid sequence: CASSLAGVAGELFF.

This clone was found once. The chain has TRBV10-3 and TRBJ2-7; 7 nucleotides align to TRBD1. This CDR3 is built from 14 residues. Germline values: CDR1 ENHRY, CDR2 SYGVKD. Trimming cost V 5 bases and J 2 bases; bases outside gene matches: 6. CDR3 residues: CAISTAGTAYEQYF. The CDR3 DNA is TGTGCCATCAGTACCGCCGGGACAGCCTACGAGCAGTACTTC.

V and J are TRBV4-3 and TRBJ1-5; the D gene is possibly TRBD1 (5 bases). Trimming stripped 1 base from V and 5 bases from J, with 15 bases between. Germline V gene lookup returns CDR1 LGHNA and CDR2 YSLEER. The CDR3 is made up of 16 amino acids. The CDR3 nucleotides are TGCGCCAGCAGCCAAGGATGGGGGGTTAACGATCAGCCCCAGCATTTT. As protein: CASSQGWGVNDQPQHF.

The chain carries TRBV6-1 and TRBJ1-1; 9 bases align to TRBD1. V dropped 0 bases and J dropped 0; count of bases not matched to a gene: 5. The length of the CDR3 is 17 residues. Per the germline V gene, CDR1 is MNHNS and CDR2 is SASEGT. CDR3 protein: CASSEAGQGLMNTEAFF. Written as DNA, the CDR3 is TGTGCCAGCAGTGAAGCGGGACAGGGATTAATGAACACTGAAGCTTTCTTT.

The genes are TRBV28 and TRBJ1-2, with 9 positions matching TRBD1. Germline loops: CDR1 MDHEN, CDR2 SYDVKM. Trimming took 5 bases from V and 1 from J; bases not matched to a gene: 2. The CDR3 has 14 residues. This CDR3 is CASSPGQGNYGYTF. The CDR3 DNA reads as TGTGCCAGCAGTCCGGGACAGGGTAACTATGGCTACACCTTC.

The chain carries TRBV27 and TRBJ1-1; D unclear. This CDR3 has 15 residues. The germline V and J ends were trimmed by 3 bases and 1 base, with 12 bases remaining between them. CDR1 is MNHEY and CDR2 is SMNVEV in the germline V gene (reference sequence). CDR3 nucleotide sequence: TGTGCCAGCAGTTTCGTGGCAGGAACGAACACTGAAGCTTTCTTT. As protein: CASSFVAGTNTEAFF.

The chain couples TRBV7-9 to TRBJ1-5, with D tentatively TRBD1 (5 bases). With 5 bases removed from V and 2 bases from J, the gap between germline ends came to 16 bases. Germline V lookup: CDR1 SEHNR, CDR2 FQNEAQ (reference sequence). The CDR3 runs to 16 residues. In DNA, the CDR3 is TGTGCCAGCAGCCTTCCCGGGGTGGGGGGCAATCAGCCCCAGCATTTT. It yields the protein CASSLPGVGGNQPQHF.

The V and J genes are TRBV23-1 and TRBJ2-7; D gene uncertain. TRBV23-1 is an ORF for which the function is uncertain. The CDR3 runs 15 residues. Deletions cut 1 base from V and 0 bases from J, with 10 bases between. The CDR3 here is CASSQWPDPSYEQYF. The CDR3 DNA follows: TGCGCCAGCAGTCAATGGCCAGACCCCTCCTACGAGCAGTACTTC.

The J gene is TRBJ2-2, the V gene TRBV18, with D tentatively TRBD2 (5 bases). Between the trimmed V and J ends, which lost 3 bases and 3 bases, there was a span of 11 bases. Germline lookup yields CDR1 KGHSH and CDR2 LQKENI. This CDR3 comprises 15 residues. CDR3 coding DNA: TGTGCCAGCTCACCGGGTCGGGAAGACACCGGGGAGCTGTTTTTT. This gives the protein CASSPGREDTGELFF. Combining the CDR3 with reference TRBV18 and TRBJ2-2 gives the whole variable domain NAGVMQNPRHLVRRRGQEARLRCSPMKGHSHVYWYRQLPEEGLKFMVYLQKENIIDESGMPKERFSAEFPKEGPSILRIQQVVRGDSAAYFCASSPGREDTGELFFGEGSRLTVL.

The chain links TRBV19 to TRBJ1-1, with D tentatively TRBD1 (6 bases). Germline V gene lookup returns CDR1 LNHDA and CDR2 SQIVND (reference sequence). The CDR3 consists of 14 residues. With 8 bases removed from V and 3 bases from J, the gap between germline ends came to 16 bases. CDR3 DNA: TGTGCCAGTTCTCCTTGGACAGCGGACACTGAAGCTTTCTTT. It is translated as CASSPWTADTEAFF.

The gene calls are TRBV6-6 and TRBJ2-5; TRBD2 agrees at 8 bases. This CDR3 is 16 amino acids long. Germline CDR1 reads MNHNY; CDR2 reads SVGAGI (reference sequence). The ends lost 2 bases at V and 3 bases at J; junction bases unmatched: 8. The CDR3 sequence is CASSYPLEAGEETQYF. DNA of the CDR3: TGTGCCAGCAGTTACCCCCTAGAAGCGGGAGAAGAGACCCAGTACTTC.

The V gene is TRBV4-3, the J gene TRBJ2-1; TRBD1 matches at 10 bases. The CDR3 has 18 residues. Germline CDR1 and CDR2: LGHNA and YSLEER. V gave up 0 bases and J gave up 3 bases; unmatched junction bases: 8. CDR3: CASSQETGGAFNYNEQFF. DNA of the CDR3: TGCGCCAGCAGCCAAGAGACAGGGGGCGCTTTTAACTACAATGAGCAGTTCTTC.